Reported below is one TCR beta chain. Its matching antigen is unknown. Germline assignment: CDR1 MNHEY and CDR2 SVGAGI. The V gene lost 4 bases and the J gene lost 2 bases, with 14 bases spanning the gap. The CDR3 runs 15 residues. Measured with immunoSEQ multiplex PCR; TCRdb has only the in-frame clones, and not every one. The sample yields about 110,000 clones, more than 75% seen once. The sample is drawn from a study of T cell responses to AZD1222 COVID-19 vaccine. Findings and limits, study-wide: With dominance at 160-218 and 743-854, vaccine-associated CD4 TCRs spanned spike. An increase in Spike-specific TCR breadth and depth was observed after two AZD1222 doses.

Sequencing used peripheral blood, obtained 28 days after the second AZD1222 dose. This TCR was sampled from an adult who received the AZD1222 COVID-19 vaccine. V and J are TRBV6-5 and TRBJ1-1; weak D call: TRBD1 (6 bases). CDR3 protein: CASSLGGSGNTEAFF. The DNA for the CDR3 is TGTGCCAGCAGTTTAGGGGGATCAGGTAACACTGAAGCTTTCTTT.